The next 28 T cell receptor beta chains were all read from a single sample in a study of OX40 agonist ivuxolimab in advanced cancers. Here immunoSEQ multiplex PCR was the method, and the copy in TCRdb shows in-frame clones only, minus some. The sample lists tens of thousands of clones; roughly 90% were seen once. The source material was CD4+ or CD8+ T cells sorted from blood, sampled in a trial of the OX40 agonist ivuxolimab. These receptors came from an adult with an advanced solid tumor such as melanoma, head and neck, liver or kidney cancer.

This chain joins TRBV10-1 and TRBJ2-5, with unresolved D. V was cut by 6 bases and J by 4 bases, with 15 bases left in between. Germline V CDR1 and CDR2: WNHNN, SYGVQD (reference sequence). This CDR3 has 14 amino acids. The CDR3 bases are TGCGCCAGCAGCCCGAGTGGTGTTGGAGAGACCCAGTACTTC. It codes for CASSPSGVGETQYF.

The genes are TRBV2 and TRBJ1-2; possibly TRBD1 for D (6 bases). V was clipped by 6 bases and J by 5 bases, with 10 bases between them. CDR3 length: 12 residues. Germline CDR1 is SNHLY and CDR2 is FYNNEI. CDR3 loop: CASRGDIYGYTF. Written as DNA, the CDR3 is TGTGCCAGCAGAGGGGACATTTATGGCTACACCTTC. Using reference TRBV2 and TRBJ1-2 for the parts outside the CDR3, the full variable domain is EPEVTQTPSHQVTQMGQEVILRCVPISNHLYFYWYRQILGQKVEFLVSFYNNEISEKSEIFDDQFSVERPDGSNFTLKIRSTKLEDSAMYFCASRGDIYGYTFGSGTRLTVV.

The V and J genes are TRBV5-1 and TRBJ2-7, with a possible D match to TRBD1 (6 bases). In germline, CDR1 is SGHRS, CDR2 YFSETQ. This CDR3 is built from 15 residues. Trimming took 0 bases from V and 0 from J, leaving 10 bases between them. CDR3 bases: TGCGCCAGCAGCTTGGACGGACAGAGCTCCTACGAGCAGTACTTC. This codes for CASSLDGQSSYEQYF.

In its sample, this clone was seen once. This chain uses TRBV15 with TRBJ2-1, with D possibly TRBD1 on 5 matching bases. The CDR3 extends over 16 amino acids. The germline CDR1 and CDR2 sequences are LNHNV and YYDKDF (reference sequence). Between the trimmed V and J ends, which lost 0 bases and 1 base, there was a span of 10 bases. The CDR3: CATSRDPRGSYNEQFF. Here the CDR3 DNA reads TGTGCCACCAGCAGAGACCCAAGGGGTTCCTACAATGAGCAGTTCTTC.

The V gene is TRBV5-5, the J gene TRBJ2-1, with TRBD2 matching over 12 bases. Germline loops: CDR1 SGHKS, CDR2 YYEKEE (reference sequence). The CDR3 totals 16 residues. V shed 3 bases and J 8 bases; nucleotides not matched to a gene: 9. As DNA, the CDR3 is TGTGCCAGCAGCTCCCTCCTAGCGGGAGGGGTCCATGAGCAGTTCTTC. Its protein is CASSSLLAGGVHEQFF. Combining the CDR3 with reference TRBV5-5 and TRBJ2-1 gives the whole variable domain DAGVTQSPTHLIKTRGQQVTLRCSPISGHKSVSWYQQVLGQGPQFIFQYYEKEERGRGNFPDRFSARQFPNYSSELNVNALLLGDSALYLCASSSLLAGGVHEQFFGPGTRLTVL.

The gene calls are TRBV29-1 and TRBJ2-3; D is perhaps TRBD2 (5 bases). With 2 bases removed from V and 0 bases from J, the gap between germline ends came to 9 bases. Germline lookup yields CDR1 SQVTM and CDR2 ANQGSEA. The CDR3 is 14 residues long. The CDR3 protein is CSVEKRSSTDTQYF. The CDR3 nucleotides read TGCAGCGTTGAAAAGCGGTCTAGCACAGATACGCAGTATTTT.

The rearrangement links TRBV6-1 to TRBJ2-1; TRBD1 is a possible D gene (5 bases). CDR3 size: 14 residues. V lost 9 bases and J lost 0, with 12 bases in between. The germline V gene encodes CDR1 MNHNS and CDR2 SASEGT. The CDR3 coding sequence is TGTGCCAGTGACCCCCAGGGCTCCTACAATGAGCAGTTCTTC. This translates into CASDPQGSYNEQFF.

The J gene is TRBJ1-2, the V gene TRBV30; unclear D gene. Trimming removed 2 bases at V and 8 bases at J, with 12 bases between. From germline, CDR1 is GTSNPN and CDR2 SVGIG (reference sequence). This CDR3 contains 12 residues. This CDR3 is CAWSPQAGGYTF. The CDR3 DNA is TGTGCCTGGAGTCCTCAGGCGGGAGGCTACACCTTC.

This clone came up once. The chain is built from TRBV28 and TRBJ2-7, with TRBD2 identical over 10 bases. The V gene's germline CDR1 is MDHEN and CDR2 SYDVKM. This CDR3 is built from 17 residues. V shed 6 bases, J shed 2 bases, and the junction held 13 bases outside the gene matches. CDR3 nucleotide sequence: TGTGCCAGCAGCTCCCCGGCTAGCGGGAGTATGACCTACGAGCAGTACTTC. This translates into CASSSPASGSMTYEQYF.

The genes are TRBV28 and TRBJ1-5; tentatively, D is TRBD1 (5 bases). Germline V gene lookup returns CDR1 MDHEN and CDR2 SYDVKM. The length of the CDR3 is 15 residues. Trimming stripped 7 bases from V and 2 bases from J, with 15 bases between. The CDR3 DNA follows: TGTGCCAGCACCTTAGGGGTAGGAGGCAATCAGCCCCAGCATTTT. Residues: CASTLGVGGNQPQHF.

The chain couples TRBV9 to TRBJ2-1; 7 bases align to TRBD2. The CDR3 contains 15 residues. The germline V gene encodes CDR1 SGDLS and CDR2 YYNGEE. V shed 0 bases and J 5 bases; nucleotides not matched to a gene: 5. The CDR3 sequence is CASSVVSSGHNEQFF. The CDR3 region has the DNA TGTGCCAGCAGCGTAGTGAGTAGCGGGCACAATGAGCAGTTCTTC. The full variable domain, in which reference TRBV9 and TRBJ2-1 provide the parts outside the CDR3, is DSGVTQTPKHLITATGQRVTLRCSPRSGDLSVYWYQQSLDQGLQFLIQYYNGEERAKGNILERFSAQQFPDLHSELNLSSLELGDSALYFCASSVVSSGHNEQFFGPGTRLTVL.

This clone was found once. The chain carries TRBV19 and TRBJ2-7, with D possibly TRBD1 on 5 matching bases. Trimming pared 2 bases from V and 4 bases from J, leaving 9 bases between. The germline CDR1 and CDR2 sequences are LNHDA and SQIVND (reference sequence). This CDR3 has 13 amino acids. In nucleotides, the CDR3 is TGTGCCAGTAGTATATTCGCAGGGTACGAGCAGTACTTC. It specifies CASSIFAGYEQYF.

This clone was seen only once. CDR3 sequence reads: CASSSDGGSEQYF. The DNA of the CDR3 is TGTGCCAGCAGTTCGGACGGGGGCTCCGAGCAGTACTTC. The chain uses TRBV6-5 and TRBJ2-7; D may be TRBD1 or TRBD2 (6 bases each). The germline V gene encodes CDR1 MNHEY and CDR2 SVGAGI. Trimming cost V 4 bases and J 6 bases, with 13 bases left between them. CDR3 length: 13 amino acids.

This clone has just one count. The gene calls are TRBV18 and TRBJ2-1; a possible D gene is TRBD2 (6 bases). The CDR3 contains 15 residues. V was clipped by 2 bases and J by 4 bases, with 12 bases between them. In germline, CDR1 is KGHSH, CDR2 LQKENI. The CDR3 is CASSPTGDGYNEQFF. CDR3 nucleotides: TGTGCCAGCTCACCAACGGGAGACGGGTACAATGAGCAGTTCTTC.

In DNA, the CDR3 is TGCGCCAGCACCGTCTCTGGCCCCACGGACACTGAAGCTTTCTTT. It translates to CASTVSGPTDTEAFF. The J gene is TRBJ1-1, the V gene TRBV5-1; D remains unclear. Germline CDR1 and CDR2: SGHRS and YFSETQ. The CDR3 length is 15 residues. V was pared by 6 bases and J by 3 bases, with 18 bases between.

The rearrangement uses TRBV18 and TRBJ1-1, with no clear D. V was cut by 3 bases and J by 1 base, with 9 bases left in between. The CDR3 has 14 residues. CDR1 and CDR2 from the germline V gene are KGHSH and LQKENI. In DNA, the CDR3 is TGTGCCAGCTCACCTATTAGGGAGAACACTGAAGCTTTCTTT. Its protein is CASSPIRENTEAFF.

This chain connects TRBV9 to TRBJ2-4, with 7 bases identical to TRBD2. With 4 bases clipped from V and 0 bases from J, the junction kept 13 bases outside the gene matches. The V gene's germline CDR1 is SGDLS and CDR2 YYNGEE. The CDR3 loop spans 18 amino acids. The chain's CDR3 is CASSPSDGRGIAKNIQYF. The CDR3 DNA is TGTGCCAGCAGCCCCTCCGACGGGCGGGGGATAGCCAAAAACATTCAGTACTTC. Full variable domain (remainder filled in from reference TRBV9 and TRBJ2-4): DSGVTQTPKHLITATGQRVTLRCSPRSGDLSVYWYQQSLDQGLQFLIQYYNGEERAKGNILERFSAQQFPDLHSELNLSSLELGDSALYFCASSPSDGRGIAKNIQYFGAGTRLSVL.

This clone occurred once. This chain connects TRBV4-1 to TRBJ2-1; D is ambiguous. The CDR3 spans 17 residues. Germline assignment: CDR1 MGHRA and CDR2 YSYEKL. Deletions cut 2 bases from V and 2 bases from J, with 16 bases between. DNA of the CDR3: TGCGCCAGCAGCCAACTTGAAGGAGCTGGAACCTACAATGAGCAGTTCTTC. It is translated as CASSQLEGAGTYNEQFF.

The V and J genes are TRBV18 and TRBJ2-3; weak D call: TRBD2 (6 bases). Trimming took 3 bases from V and 10 from J, leaving 11 bases between them. Germline V gene lookup returns CDR1 KGHSH and CDR2 LQKENI. The CDR3 length is 12 residues. Here the CDR3 DNA reads TGTGCCAGCTCACCCAGGGAGGTATCGCAGTATTTT. Its translation is CASSPREVSQYF.

CDR3 sequence (DNA): TGTGCCAGCAGTGCCCCGGTAGGGACCCAGTACTTC. Translation: CASSAPVGTQYF. V and J are TRBV6-5 and TRBJ2-5; D not resolved. The CDR3 has 12 amino acids. V lost 5 bases and J lost 7, with 11 bases in between. CDR1 and CDR2 (germline): MNHEY, SVGAGI.

This rearrangement joins TRBV30 to TRBJ1-2; 8 nucleotides line up with TRBD1. The V and J ends lost 3 bases and 13 bases, in that order; junction bases with no gene match: 10. The CDR3 sequence is 12 residues long. Per germline, CDR1 GTSNPN and CDR2 SVGIG (reference sequence). The CDR3 DNA sequence: TGTGCCTGGAGGGGGACAGGACAACGAGGCACCTTC. It yields the protein CAWRGTGQRGTF.

This sequence joins TRBV30 and TRBJ2-7; perhaps TRBD2 as D (6 bases). The CDR3 spans 11 residues. Germline V gene lookup returns CDR1 GTSNPN and CDR2 SVGIG (reference sequence). The CDR3 sequence is CGAGYSYEQYF. The DNA for the CDR3 is TGTGGGGCGGGGTACTCCTACGAGCAGTACTTC.

The chain joins TRBV12-5 to TRBJ2-2; TRBD2 matches 9 bases. This CDR3 has 16 residues. CDR1 and CDR2 (germline): LGHNT, FRNRAP. The V and J ends lost 4 bases and 6 bases, in that order; junction bases with no gene match: 9. The CDR3 region is CASGSGSGGFAGELFF. CDR3 in DNA: TGTGCTAGTGGTTCGGGGAGCGGGGGGTTCGCCGGGGAGCTGTTTTTT.

The J gene is TRBJ1-3, the V gene TRBV6-1; 7 bases are a match to TRBD1. V was pared by 2 bases and J by 2 bases, with 6 bases of the junction left unmatched. The germline CDR1 and CDR2 sequences are MNHNS and SASEGT. This CDR3 spans 16 amino acids. The CDR3 loop reads CASSERGPGTGNTIYF. The CDR3 DNA follows: TGTGCCAGCAGTGAAAGGGGGCCAGGGACTGGAAACACCATATATTTT.

This sequence joins TRBV5-1 and TRBJ2-5, with TRBD2 identical over 11 bases. The V gene end was trimmed by 4 bases and the J gene end by 1 base; junction bases not matched to a gene: 6. CDR1 SGHRS and CDR2 YFSETQ come from the germline V gene. This CDR3 contains 16 residues. The CDR3 DNA reads as TGCGCCAGCAGCATAGCTAGCGGGGGGCGCCAAGAGACCCAGTACTTC. It codes for CASSIASGGRQETQYF. Filled out from reference TRBV5-1 and TRBJ2-5, the complete variable domain reads KAGVTQTPRYLIKTRGQQVTLSCSPISGHRSVSWYQQTPGQGLQFLFEYFSETQRNKGNFPGRFSGRQFSNSRSEMNVSTLELGDSALYLCASSIASGGRQETQYFGPGTRLLVL.

The chain uses TRBV7-3 and TRBJ2-7; 9 bases fit TRBD2. Per the germline V gene, CDR1 is SGHTA and CDR2 is FQGTGA. There are 14 residues in the CDR3. The V gene end was trimmed by 5 bases and the J gene end by 2 bases; junction bases not matched to a gene: 4. The CDR3 coding sequence is TGTGCCAGCAGCCCTAGCGGGGAACCCTACGAGCAGTACTTC. It specifies CASSPSGEPYEQYF.

V and J are TRBV28 and TRBJ2-2; 9 bases line up with TRBD1. This CDR3 has 16 amino acids. J was trimmed by 7 bases and V by 3 bases; bases with no gene match: 9. Germline CDR1 and CDR2: MDHEN and SYDVKM. The CDR3 nucleotides are TGTGCCAGCAGTTTTGCTGGGACAGGGAGAATCGGGGAGCTGTTTTTT. Residues: CASSFAGTGRIGELFF.

The chain couples TRBV6-5 to TRBJ1-2, with D tentatively TRBD1 (5 bases). Germline assignment: CDR1 MNHEY and CDR2 SVGAGI. V was pared by 5 bases and J by 7 bases, with 14 bases between. The CDR3 is made up of 13 amino acids. CDR3 sequence reads: CASSPQATGGYTF. The CDR3 DNA sequence: TGTGCCAGCAGTCCACAGGCGACGGGTGGCTACACCTTC.